This entry lists 28 T cell receptor beta chains sequenced from one sample in a study of T cell changes during pregnancy in multiple sclerosis. The repertoire was sequenced with immunoSEQ multiplex PCR; TCRdb's copy has only in-frame clones and lacks some. The sample holds over 25,000 clones, around 91% seen once. The source material was CD8+ T cells from peripheral blood mononuclear cells, sampled after pregnancy. The source is a female donor with multiple sclerosis, enrolled in a pregnancy study.

This rearrangement joins TRBV25-1 to TRBJ1-1; D may be TRBD1 (5 bases). The CDR3 runs to 15 residues. V was shortened by 1 base and J by 1 base, with 10 bases between the two germline ends. From germline, CDR1 is MGHDK and CDR2 SYGVNS. This CDR3 is CASSEWGVTNTEAFF. CDR3 nucleotides: TGTGCCAGCAGTGAATGGGGGGTGACGAACACTGAAGCTTTCTTT.

CDR3 DNA sequence: TGTGCCAGCAGCTTAAATCCTAGCGGGAGAGAGACCCAGTACTTC. Its protein product is CASSLNPSGRETQYF. The chain uses TRBV7-3 and TRBJ2-5; 10 bases map to TRBD2. From germline, CDR1 is SGHTA and CDR2 FQGTGA. This CDR3 is 15 amino acids long. The V segment lost 1 base and the J segment 4 bases; nucleotides outside the gene matches: 3.

This chain uses TRBV4-3 with TRBJ2-7, with D tentatively TRBD1 (6 bases). Germline values: CDR1 LGHNA, CDR2 YSLEER. Trimming left V 0 bases short and J 3 bases short, with 12 bases between. The CDR3 is 15 amino acids. The CDR3 sequence is CASSQESQGRYEQYF. The CDR3 bases are TGCGCCAGCAGCCAAGAATCCCAGGGGCGCTACGAGCAGTACTTC.

The chain employs TRBV7-2 and TRBJ2-1, with TRBD2 identical over 9 bases. The V and J ends lost 1 base and 5 bases, in that order; junction bases with no gene match: 3. Germline V gene data show CDR1 as SGHTA and CDR2 as FQGNSA. CDR3 length: 15 residues. The CDR3 here is CASSLGLAGNNEQFF. CDR3 nucleotide sequence: TGTGCCAGCAGCTTAGGGCTAGCGGGGAACAATGAGCAGTTCTTC. Supplemented by reference TRBV7-2 and TRBJ2-1, the full variable domain reads GAGVSQSPSNKVTEKGKDVELRCDPISGHTALYWYRQSLGQGLEFLIYFQGNSAPDKSGLPSDRFSAERTGGSVSTLTIQRTQQEDSAVYLCASSLGLAGNNEQFFGPGTRLTVL.

The genes are TRBV29-1 and TRBJ2-4, with 7 positions matching TRBD2. CDR3 length: 17 amino acids. The V gene end was trimmed by 7 bases and the J gene end by 1 base; junction bases not matched to a gene: 16. The germline CDR1 and CDR2 sequences are SQVTM and ANQGSEA. The CDR3 is CSAMGLAEIGAKNIQYF. CDR3 DNA: TGCAGCGCTATGGGGCTAGCGGAAATCGGGGCCAAAAACATTCAGTACTTC.

This chain connects TRBV10-3 to TRBJ2-7, with D uncertain. The CDR3 has 15 amino acids. CDR1 ENHRY and CDR2 SYGVKD come from the germline V gene. V gave up 2 bases and J gave up 0 bases, with 11 bases separating them. CDR3 residues: CAISEGSRLSYEQYF. The CDR3 coding sequence is TGTGCCATCAGTGAGGGAAGTAGACTCTCCTACGAGCAGTACTTC.

The V call is TRBV10-3, the J call TRBJ2-1; a possible D gene is TRBD1 (5 bases). This CDR3 region has 13 residues. Germline loops: CDR1 ENHRY, CDR2 SYGVKD. Trimming shortened V by 4 bases and J by 3 bases, and 7 bases separated the two germline ends. CDR3 sequence reads: CAISGQSYNEQFF. For the CDR3, the DNA is TGTGCCATCAGTGGACAGAGCTACAATGAGCAGTTCTTC.

In nucleotides, the CDR3 is TGTGCCAGCAGTGATCCCTACAGGGACACTGAAGCTTTCTTT. The encoded protein is CASSDPYRDTEAFF. V is TRBV2 and J is TRBJ1-1, with D perhaps matching TRBD1 (6 bases). The CDR3 runs to 14 residues. Trimming took 3 bases from V and 3 from J, leaving 11 bases between them. Germline CDR1 and CDR2: SNHLY and FYNNEI.

V and J are TRBV7-9 and TRBJ2-3, with TRBD2 matching over 8 bases. From germline, CDR1 is SEHNR and CDR2 FQNEAQ (reference sequence). J was trimmed by 2 bases and V by 5 bases; bases with no gene match: 9. The CDR3 is 16 amino acids. DNA of the CDR3: TGTGCCAGCAGCCCCCTTAGCGGGACCTTCACAGATACGCAGTATTTT. Amino acid sequence: CASSPLSGTFTDTQYF.

The chain couples TRBV7-9 to TRBJ2-7, with TRBD1 matching over 9 bases. Trimming took 7 bases from V and 6 from J; bases not matched to a gene: 10. There are 14 residues in the CDR3. Germline lookup yields CDR1 SEHNR and CDR2 FQNEAQ (reference sequence). CDR3 in amino acids: CASNSGTGTGEQYF. CDR3 coding DNA: TGTGCCAGCAATTCCGGGACAGGGACTGGCGAGCAGTACTTC.

This clone appeared a single time. The chain joins TRBV19 to TRBJ2-7, with 10 bases identical to TRBD1. Germline assignment: CDR1 LNHDA and CDR2 SQIVND (reference sequence). Trimming cost V 4 bases and J 3 bases; bases outside gene matches: 6. CDR3 size: 15 residues. CDR3 in amino acids: CASSTGQGKFYEQYF. In DNA, the CDR3 is TGTGCCAGTAGTACGGGACAGGGGAAGTTCTACGAGCAGTACTTC. The full variable domain, completed using reference TRBV19 and TRBJ2-7, is DGGITQSPKYLFRKEGQNVTLSCEQNLNHDAMYWYRQDPGQGLRLIYYSQIVNDFQKGDIAEGYSVSREKKESFPLTVTSAQKNPTAFYLCASSTGQGKFYEQYFGPGTRLTVT.

The rearrangement links TRBV27 to TRBJ1-4; a weak D match, TRBD1 (5 bases). V shed 4 bases and J shed 8 bases, with 17 bases lying between them. This CDR3 has 15 residues. CDR1 and CDR2 (germline): MNHEY, SMNVEV (reference sequence). CDR3 nucleotide sequence: TGTGCCAGCAGTTCAACAGGACCGTATGTCGAAAAACTGTTTTTT. Protein: CASSSTGPYVEKLFF.

This chain uses TRBV6-5 with TRBJ2-7, with TRBD2 matching 7 bases. This CDR3 region has 14 residues. The V segment lost 7 bases and the J segment 5 bases; nucleotides outside the gene matches: 11. Germline CDR1 is MNHEY and CDR2 is SVGAGI. The DNA of the CDR3 is TGTGCCAGCACCAAGAGGGACTATAGGCACGAGCAGTACTTC. It encodes CASTKRDYRHEQYF.

The V gene is TRBV27, the J gene TRBJ2-1, with D possibly being TRBD2 (6 bases). Trimming cost V 2 bases and J 6 bases, with 20 bases left between them. Germline CDR1 reads MNHEY; CDR2 reads SMNVEV (reference sequence). The CDR3 length is 17 residues. The CDR3 reads CASSLGPGLSGSNEQFF. CDR3 coding DNA: TGTGCCAGCAGTTTAGGGCCGGGACTCTCGGGGAGCAATGAGCAGTTCTTC.

The chain employs TRBV7-9 and TRBJ2-1; D may be TRBD2 (6 bases). The CDR3 has 16 amino acids. Germline V gene sequence: CDR1 SEHNR, CDR2 FQNEAQ (reference sequence). V lost 3 bases and J 4 bases, leaving 16 bases between the germline ends. In DNA, the CDR3 is TGTGCCAGCAGCTTCTCCTCGGGAGAAAGGTACAATGAGCAGTTCTTC. It translates to CASSFSSGERYNEQFF.

The chain combines TRBV4-3 with TRBJ2-1, with TRBD2 as a possible D gene (6 bases). The CDR3 has 13 residues. V lost 4 bases and J lost 8, with 12 bases in between. Germline CDR1 and CDR2: LGHNA and YSLEER. The CDR3 DNA reads as TGCGCCAGCAGCCCGGGACTTACGGATGAGCAGTTCTTC. Amino acid sequence: CASSPGLTDEQFF.

This chain joins TRBV7-3 and TRBJ2-7; 8 bases fit TRBD1. Per the germline V gene, CDR1 is SGHTA and CDR2 is FQGTGA. V lost 3 bases and J lost 3; bases outside the gene matches: 1. The CDR3 extends over 13 amino acids. The CDR3 DNA sequence: TGTGCCAGCAGCTTCACAGGGGGCTACGAGCAGTACTTC. It translates to CASSFTGGYEQYF.

This chain uses TRBV9 with TRBJ1-5; 9 bases are shared with TRBD1. The CDR3 contains 15 residues. Germline V CDR1 and CDR2: SGDLS, YYNGEE. V was clipped by 3 bases and J by 5 bases; unmatched bases: 6. Here the CDR3 DNA reads TGTGCCAGCAGCGCGGGACAGGGTGGGTATCAGCCCCAGCATTTT. As protein: CASSAGQGGYQPQHF. The full variable domain, in which reference TRBV9 and TRBJ1-5 provide the parts outside the CDR3, is DSGVTQTPKHLITATGQRVTLRCSPRSGDLSVYWYQQSLDQGLQFLIQYYNGEERAKGNILERFSAQQFPDLHSELNLSSLELGDSALYFCASSAGQGGYQPQHFGDGTRLSIL.

J is TRBJ2-7 and V is TRBV5-4; TRBD1 is a possible D gene (5 bases). The CDR3 consists of 14 residues. In germline, CDR1 is SGHNT, CDR2 YYREEE (reference sequence). Deletions cut 6 bases from V and 0 bases from J, with 13 bases between. CDR3 protein: CASNLQGDSYEQYF. The CDR3 DNA is TGTGCCAGCAACCTCCAGGGCGACTCCTACGAGCAGTACTTC.

By share, this clone ranks as medium-sized. The V gene is TRBV7-2, the J gene TRBJ2-7, with D maybe TRBD1 (7 bases). Germline V CDR1 and CDR2: SGHTA, FQGNSA. V was clipped by 5 bases and J by 7 bases, with 15 bases between them. The CDR3 is 13 amino acids. The CDR3 protein is CASSPKTGREQYF. The DNA of the CDR3 is TGTGCCAGCAGCCCCAAGACAGGGAGGGAGCAGTACTTC.

The rearrangement uses TRBV29-1 and TRBJ2-1, with 9 bases that match TRBD2. V was pared by 0 bases and J by 8 bases, with 8 bases of the junction left unmatched. Germline V lookup: CDR1 SQVTM, CDR2 ANQGSEA. The length of the CDR3 is 15 residues. CDR3 residues: CSVEESGLAFDEQFF. DNA of the CDR3: TGCAGCGTTGAAGAGAGCGGACTAGCGTTCGATGAGCAGTTCTTC.

This chain uses TRBV27 with TRBJ2-2; TRBD2 might be the D (6 bases). V shed 11 bases and J shed 4 bases, with 8 bases lying between them. There are 11 residues in the CDR3. Germline V gene sequence: CDR1 MNHEY, CDR2 SMNVEV (reference sequence). CDR3 region: CAGTLTGELFF. CDR3 in DNA: TGTGCCGGGACTCTCACCGGGGAGCTGTTTTTT.

The J gene is TRBJ1-2, the V gene TRBV6-6, with a possible D match to TRBD1 (5 bases). Trimming cost V 2 bases and J 6 bases, with 13 bases left between them. The CDR3 is 14 residues long. CDR1 is MNHNY, CDR2 SVGAGI, per germline (reference sequence). CDR3 sequence reads: CASSYVGGWNGYTF. CDR3 DNA sequence: TGTGCCAGCAGTTACGTCGGGGGATGGAATGGCTACACCTTC.

This sequence joins TRBV11-2 and TRBJ2-7; D not certain. V gave up 3 bases and J gave up 0 bases, with 6 bases separating them. This CDR3 region has 13 residues. Germline CDR1 is SGHAT and CDR2 is FQNNGV. The CDR3 DNA reads as TGTGCCAGCAGCTTTGGAGCCTCCTACGAGCAGTACTTC. Its translation is CASSFGASYEQYF.

The rearrangement uses TRBV30 and TRBJ2-7; the D gene is possibly TRBD1 (6 bases). Trimming cost V 3 bases and J 4 bases, with 25 bases left between them. CDR3 length: 17 amino acids. CDR1 GTSNPN and CDR2 SVGIG come from the germline V gene (reference sequence). The CDR3, as DNA: TGTGCCTGGAGGGCAGCTGTACAGGGAAAAACTCATTACGAGCAGTACTTC. It yields the protein CAWRAAVQGKTHYEQYF. The entire variable domain, with the rest obtained from reference TRBV30 and TRBJ2-7, is as follows: SQTIHQWPATLVQPVGSPLSLECTVEGTSNPNLYWYRQAAGRGLQLLFYSVGIGQISSEVPQNLSASRPQDRQFILSSKKLLLSDSGFYLCAWRAAVQGKTHYEQYFGPGTRLTVT.

This chain joins TRBV19 and TRBJ2-1; TRBD1 aligns across 7 bases. This CDR3 is 16 amino acids long. Germline CDR1 is LNHDA and CDR2 is SQIVND (reference sequence). Losses at the gene ends were 5 bases for V and 0 bases for J; bases not matched to a gene: 7. The CDR3 sequence: CASSLWDSSSYNEQFF. Here the CDR3 DNA reads TGTGCCAGTAGTTTGTGGGACAGCAGCTCCTACAATGAGCAGTTCTTC.

In this sample, this clone turned up once. The chain uses TRBV11-1 and TRBJ2-7; 10 bases are a match to TRBD1. J lost 6 bases, V lost 4 bases, and 9 bases had no gene match. Germline CDR1 SGHAT, CDR2 FQDESV (reference sequence). CDR3 size: 15 residues. CDR3 DNA sequence: TGTGCCAGCAGCTACCGACAGGGGGCGTACTCCGAGCAGTACTTC. It specifies CASSYRQGAYSEQYF.

The chain uses TRBV5-8 and TRBJ1-2; TRBD1 agrees at 9 bases. The length of the CDR3 is 16 residues. Germline V lookup: CDR1 SGHTS, CDR2 YDEGEE. The V segment lost 6 bases and the J segment 4 bases; nucleotides outside the gene matches: 13. The chain's CDR3 is CASTIGGDRAVYGYTF. The CDR3, as DNA: TGTGCCAGCACCATTGGGGGGGACAGGGCGGTCTATGGCTACACCTTC.